Here is one T cell receptor beta chain with its context. Its target is not known. The method was immunoSEQ multiplex PCR; TCRdb's version includes in-frame clones alone and lacks a portion of them. The table records tens of thousands of clones, around 87% of them present only once. This entry comes from a study of T cell responses to AZD1222 COVID-19 vaccine. Overall study results and limits: Receipt of two AZD1222 doses was followed by a rise in Spike-specific TCR breadth and depth.

The CDR3 covers 11 residues. Germline lookup yields CDR1 MDHEN and CDR2 SYDVKM. V dropped 5 bases and J dropped 9 bases, with 8 bases sitting between them. The source material was peripheral blood, sampled 28 days after the second AZD1222 dose. The receptor was isolated from an adult who received the AZD1222 COVID-19 vaccine. The chain links TRBV28 to TRBJ1-5; D unresolved. CDR3 sequence (DNA): TGTGCCAGCAGTACCACGCGGCCCCAGCATTTT. Its translation: CASSTTRPQHF.